This TCR beta chain was found in a study of blood T cell repertoires in COVID-19. Study at large: The samples span acute and convalescent COVID-19 from the United States, Italy and Spain. Sources were T cells, B-cell-depleted T cells, or PBMCs; the material itself was cDNA or gDNA.

This clone was seen just once. The authors' processing: Using reference gene primer amplification, nucleated cell counts were estimated. Some clones are missing from TCRdb's copy, which holds only in-frame ones; the method was immunoSEQ multiplex PCR. D and trimming come from the DNA, and the V and J calls and clone size come from that table. Of 140,000 to 150,000 clones in the sample, 84% were seen once. V shed 5 bases and J shed 3 bases, with 19 bases lying between them. CDR1 is LGHDT, CDR2 YNNKEL, per germline (reference sequence). This CDR3 comprises 16 residues. This receptor was identified in a human donor in a cohort sampled during active COVID-19. Material for sequencing was peripheral blood. The genes are TRBV3-1 (or the pseudogene TRBV3-2) and TRBJ1-2, with a possible D match to TRBD1 (6 bases). The DNA for the CDR3 is TGTGCCAGCAGCGGTCGGACAGCAAAAACCTACTATGGCTACACCTTC. It specifies CASSGRTAKTYYGYTF.